This T cell receptor (beta chain) emerged from a study of cytomegalovirus exposure and HLA in healthy donors. About the research overall: Earlier findings included about 120 million unique TCR beta sequences obtained from some 180 million T cells.

The PCR ran on 60 Vbeta and 13 Jbeta primers. This table comes from immunoSEQ multiplex PCR, and its TCRdb copy is limited to in-frame clones, with some not included. The sample holds 60,000 to 100,000 clones, 78% seen once. As for this clone: The antigen is undetermined.

The CDR3 contains 14 residues. The V gene lost 5 bases and the J gene lost 3 bases, with 13 bases spanning the gap. From germline, CDR1 is SGHTA and CDR2 FQGNSA. The donors comprised healthy bone marrow donors. Points from the study as a whole: In a later analysis, CMV-associated beta chains were mostly HLA-associated, it appeared.

The sequence was obtained from a male donor in good health and CMV-seropositive. Input material: PBMCs. The rearrangement joins TRBV7-2 to TRBJ1-1, with no clear D. CDR3 in amino acids: CASSPTRVHTEAFF. For the CDR3, the DNA is TGTGCCAGCAGCCCGACCCGGGTTCACACTGAAGCTTTCTTT.